The sample holds one count of the clone carrying this TCR beta chain. The source of the sample is a study of technical replicates of blood from several donors. The data were produced by immunoSEQ multiplex PCR, yet TCRdb's version contains in-frame clones alone and is incomplete. The profile shows 55,000 to 75,000 clones, 70% to 90% of them singletons. This TCR was sampled from a human donor in good health. Some clones in this sample may be carry-over from other donors' samples. The sequenced material came from PBMCs.

CDR3 sequence reads: CASTLRETSNEQFF. The CDR3 coding sequence is TGTGCCAGCACCCTCCGGGAAACTTCCAATGAGCAGTTCTTC. This sequence joins TRBV7-2 and TRBJ2-1; weak D call: TRBD2 (5 bases). The CDR3 is 14 residues long. Trimming stripped 7 bases from V and 6 bases from J, with 16 bases between. Germline lookup yields CDR1 SGHTA and CDR2 FQGNSA. Based on the CDR3 plus reference TRBV7-2 and TRBJ2-1, the full variable domain is GAGVSQSPSNKVTEKGKDVELRCDPISGHTALYWYRQSLGQGLEFLIYFQGNSAPDKSGLPSDRFSAERTGGSVSTLTIQRTQQEDSAVYLCASTLRETSNEQFFGPGTRLTVL.